Listed below are T cell receptor beta chains from one sample, sequenced in a study of shared clonotypes between healthy human individuals. Sequenced by immunoSEQ multiplex PCR; TCRdb stores in-frame clones only, minus some. The sample yields 2 million to 2.5 million clones, 85% to 95% seen once. What was sequenced was naive CD4+ T cells from PBMCs. The origin of the receptors is a man between 18 and 29 years old in good health. Some clones in this sample may be carry-over from other donors' samples. CDR3s include the opening cysteine and the closing phenylalanine or tryptophan. The order of the fields is clone size, D gene, V gene, J gene, CDR3 protein, CDR3 DNA. The D gene is left open where the match is weak. Size values are once, few and many counts, or a class for expanded clones, and some rows have none.

>NA|NA|TRBV6-1|TRBJ2-7
CASSMARVPYEQYF
TGTGCCAGCAGTATGGCCAGGGTACCCTACGAGCAGTACTTC
>NA|TRBD2|TRBV5-1|TRBJ2-1
CASSLGLAGAGEQFF
TGCGCCAGCAGCTTGGGACTAGCGGGAGCTGGTGAGCAGTTCTTC
>NA|NA|TRBV7-9|TRBJ1-3
CASLRGLAPSGNTIYF
TGTGCCAGCCTTAGAGGCCTCGCTCCGTCGGGAAACACCATATATTTT
>NA|TRBD1|TRBV29-1|TRBJ2-1
CSVEMSEGARNEQFF
TGCAGCGTTGAAATGAGTGAGGGGGCGCGTAATGAGCAGTTCTTC
>NA|TRBD1|TRBV4-2|TRBJ1-5
CASSVGQGNQPQHF
TGTGCCAGCAGCGTGGGACAGGGGAATCAGCCCCAGCATTTT
>NA|TRBD2|TRBV5-1|TRBJ2-1
CASSPSSGSKSYNEQFF
TGCGCCAGCAGCCCTTCTAGCGGGAGTAAGTCCTACAATGAGCAGTTCTTC
>NA|NA|TRBV19|TRBJ2-6
CASTPAGGGTNVLTF
TGTGCCAGTACTCCAGCGGGCGGCGGGACCAACGTCCTGACTTTC
>NA|TRBD1|TRBV27|TRBJ2-1
CASSFRDRGPNEQFF
TGTGCCAGCAGTTTCCGGGACAGGGGTCCCAATGAGCAGTTCTTC
>once|NA|TRBV5-1|TRBJ2-5
CASSPGIRGGQETQYF
TGCGCCAGCAGCCCCGGTATAAGGGGCGGACAAGAGACCCAGTACTTC
>NA|TRBD2|TRBV6-5|TRBJ2-7
CASSSTSGRPFREQYF
TGTGCCAGCAGTTCGACTAGCGGGAGGCCCTTTCGGGAGCAGTACTTC
>NA|NA|TRBV4-1|TRBJ1-2
CASSQGTGGGRLYGYTF
TGCGCCAGCAGCCAAGGGACCGGGGGGGGACGTCTCTATGGCTACACCTTC
>NA|NA|TRBV4-1|TRBJ1-3
CASSQGWASGSSGNTIYF
TGCGCCAGCAGCCAAGGGTGGGCGTCGGGGTCCTCTGGAAACACCATATATTTT
>NA|TRBD1|TRBV7-9|TRBJ1-2
CASSPTGVYGYTF
TGTGCCAGCAGCCCAACAGGGGTATATGGCTACACCTTC
>NA|NA|TRBV6-6|TRBJ2-7
CASSPHRDEQYF
TGTGCCAGCAGCCCCCATCGCGACGAGCAGTACTTC
>NA|TRBD1|TRBV4-3|TRBJ2-3
CASSQGTGGTDTQYF
TGCGCCAGCAGCCAAGGGACAGGGGGCACAGATACGCAGTATTTT
>few|NA|TRBV7-9|TRBJ1-1
CASSVGRDTEAFF
TGTGCCAGCAGCGTGGGACGGGACACTGAAGCTTTCTTT
>once|TRBD2|TRBV5-1|TRBJ2-1
CASSLGLAGGPFSEQFF
TGCGCCAGCAGCTTGGGACTAGCGGGAGGGCCGTTTAGTGAGCAGTTCTTC
>NA|TRBD2|TRBV5-1|TRBJ2-3
CASSLPSGRGSADTQYF
TGCGCCAGCAGCTTGCCTAGCGGGAGGGGCTCGGCAGATACGCAGTATTTT
>NA|NA|TRBV7-9|TRBJ2-5
CASSGTPTLQETQYF
TGTGCCAGCAGCGGAACTCCGACGCTTCAAGAGACCCAGTACTTC
>NA|NA|TRBV29-1|TRBJ2-5
CSVGGGQQETQYF
TGCAGCGTTGGGGGGGGACAGCAAGAGACCCAGTACTTC
>NA|TRBD2|TRBV28|TRBJ2-1
CASSFPLASGRARNEQFF
TGTGCCAGCAGTTTCCCCCTGGCTAGCGGGAGGGCTCGAAATGAGCAGTTCTTC
>once|NA|TRBV10-2|TRBJ2-7
CATLPGPRGPLSYEQYF
TGCGCCACCCTCCCGGGCCCCAGGGGACCTCTCTCCTACGAGCAGTACTTC
>NA|TRBD2|TRBV14|TRBJ2-7
CASSQGASGMPYEQYF
TGTGCCAGCAGCCAAGGGGCTAGCGGGATGCCCTACGAGCAGTACTTC
>once|NA|TRBV29-1|TRBJ1-1
CSVGRTDLNTEAFF
TGCAGCGTTGGGAGGACGGATCTGAACACTGAAGCTTTCTTT
>NA|NA|TRBV18|TRBJ2-7
CASSPGYEQYF
TGTGCCAGCTCACCGGGATACGAGCAGTACTTC
>NA|NA|TRBV10-3|TRBJ2-5
CAIKERVRETQYF
TGTGCCATCAAGGAGCGGGTTAGAGAGACCCAGTACTTC
>NA|TRBD1|TRBV6-1|TRBJ1-4
CAAQGGAREKLFF
TGTGCCGCCCAGGGGGGGGCACGAGAAAAACTGTTTTTT
>NA|NA|TRBV19|TRBJ2-7
CASSTSGSYEQYF
TGTGCCAGTAGTACGTCCGGCTCCTACGAGCAGTACTTC
>NA|TRBD1|TRBV7-2|TRBJ2-5
CASSSGQGARETQYF
TGTGCCAGCAGCTCAGGACAGGGGGCGCGGGAGACCCAGTACTTC
>once|TRBD2|TRBV27|TRBJ2-7
CASSHRGLAAPSSDYEQYF
TGTGCCAGCAGCCACAGAGGACTAGCGGCGCCCTCCTCGGACTACGAGCAGTACTTC
>NA|TRBD2|TRBV9|TRBJ2-7
CASSARGSGVVYEQYF
TGTGCCAGCAGCGCGAGGGGAAGCGGGGTAGTCTACGAGCAGTACTTC
>once|TRBD2|TRBV14|TRBJ2-5
CASSRGRGASETQYF
TGTGCCAGCAGCCGGGGGAGGGGCGCCTCTGAGACCCAGTACTTC
>NA|NA|TRBV5-1|TRBJ1-4
CASSLSGEARTNEKLFF
TGCGCCAGCAGCTTGTCCGGTGAGGCACGTACTAATGAAAAACTGTTTTTT
>NA|NA|TRBV5-4|TRBJ1-5
CASGRAPGPNQPQHF
TGTGCCAGCGGCCGGGCACCCGGACCCAATCAGCCCCAGCATTTT
>once|NA|TRBV7-9|TRBJ1-5
CASSPRGGGNQPQHF
TGTGCCAGCAGCCCCCGTGGCGGGGGCAATCAGCCCCAGCATTTT
>NA|NA|TRBV2|TRBJ2-7
CASSLLYEQYF
TGTGCCAGCAGCCTCCTCTACGAGCAGTACTTC
>NA|NA|TRBV20-1|TRBJ2-7
CSASGYEQYF
TGCAGTGCTAGCGGATACGAGCAGTACTTC
>once|NA|TRBV6-5|TRBJ2-7
CASSRIPAGRNEQYF
TGTGCCAGCAGTCGAATCCCAGCAGGGAGGAACGAGCAGTACTTC
>once|NA|TRBV5-6|TRBJ2-7
CASSLGPRSSYEQYF
TGTGCCAGCAGCTTGGGCCCCAGATCATCCTACGAGCAGTACTTC
>NA|NA|TRBV18|TRBJ2-3
CASSPLAADTQYF
TGTGCCAGCTCACCGTTGGCCGCGGATACGCAGTATTTT
>NA|TRBD2|TRBV9|TRBJ2-5
CASSGGRGQETQYF
TGTGCCAGCAGCGGCGGGAGGGGCCAAGAGACCCAGTACTTC
>NA|NA|TRBV4-1|TRBJ1-3
CASSQDPSADTIYF
TGCGCCAGCAGCCAAGACCCGAGCGCGGACACCATATATTTT
>NA|NA|TRBV28|TRBJ2-7
CASSRREAYEQYF
TGTGCCAGCAGCCGAAGGGAGGCCTACGAGCAGTACTTC
>NA|TRBD1|TRBV29-1|TRBJ2-7
CSVEGQGANGEQYF
TGCAGCGTTGAGGGACAGGGGGCGAATGGCGAGCAGTACTTC
>NA|NA|TRBV6-1|TRBJ2-5
CACQAFPEWTQYF
TGTGCCTGCCAGGCCTTTCCGGAGTGGACCCAGTACTTC
>NA|NA|TRBV5-1|TRBJ1-1
CASSLAQRGSRTFF
TGCGCCAGCAGCTTGGCGCAAAGGGGGTCCCGAACTTTCTTT
>NA|NA|TRBV29-1|TRBJ1-1
CSVTRAMNTEAFF
TGCAGCGTTACCAGGGCCATGAACACTGAAGCTTTCTTT
>NA|TRBD1|TRBV6-6|TRBJ1-3
CATSLRDRGGNTIYF
TGTGCCACCTCCCTCAGGGACAGGGGTGGAAACACCATATATTTT
>few|TRBD1|TRBV6-5|TRBJ2-7
CASSYSSQGAYEQYF
TGTGCCAGCAGTTACTCGAGTCAGGGGGCTTACGAGCAGTACTTC
>NA|NA|TRBV7-3|TRBJ1-1
CASSLNPAENTEAFF
TGTGCCAGCAGCTTAAACCCAGCTGAGAACACTGAAGCTTTCTTT
>NA|NA|TRBV28|TRBJ1-1
CASDPREENTEAFF
TGTGCCAGCGACCCCCGGGAGGAGAACACTGAAGCTTTCTTT
>NA|TRBD1|TRBV12-5|TRBJ2-3
CASGLKAGGWGTQYF
TGTGCTAGTGGTTTGAAGGCAGGGGGCTGGGGTACGCAGTATTTT
>NA|NA|TRBV4-3|TRBJ2-7
CASSQQVRSYEQYF
TGCGCCAGCAGCCAACAGGTCCGATCCTACGAGCAGTACTTC
>few|TRBD1|TRBV2|TRBJ1-5
CASSGRTGYEPQHF
TGTGCCAGCAGTGGAAGGACAGGGTATGAGCCCCAGCATTTT